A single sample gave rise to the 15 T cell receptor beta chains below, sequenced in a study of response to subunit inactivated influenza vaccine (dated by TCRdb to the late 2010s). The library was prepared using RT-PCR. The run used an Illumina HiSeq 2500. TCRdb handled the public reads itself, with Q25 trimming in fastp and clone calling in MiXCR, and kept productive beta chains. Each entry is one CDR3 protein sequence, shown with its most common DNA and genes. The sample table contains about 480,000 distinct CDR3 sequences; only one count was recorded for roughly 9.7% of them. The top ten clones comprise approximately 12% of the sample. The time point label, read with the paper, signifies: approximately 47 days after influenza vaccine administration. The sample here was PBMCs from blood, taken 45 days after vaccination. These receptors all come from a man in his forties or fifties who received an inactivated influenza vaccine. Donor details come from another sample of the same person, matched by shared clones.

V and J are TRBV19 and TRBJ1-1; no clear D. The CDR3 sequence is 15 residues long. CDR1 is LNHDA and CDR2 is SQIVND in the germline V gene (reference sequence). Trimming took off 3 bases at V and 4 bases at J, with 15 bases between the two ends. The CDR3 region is CASSIGSVPSTEAFF. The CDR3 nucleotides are TGTGCCAGTAGTATCGGCAGCGTACCTTCCACTGAAGCTTTCTTT.

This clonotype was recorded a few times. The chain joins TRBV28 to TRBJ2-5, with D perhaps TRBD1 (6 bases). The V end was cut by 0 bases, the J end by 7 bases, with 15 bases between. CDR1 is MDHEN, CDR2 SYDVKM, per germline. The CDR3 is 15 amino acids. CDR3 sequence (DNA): TGTGCCAGCAGTTTATGGGGCCAGGGGTTGGTGACCCAGTACTTC. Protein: CASSLWGQGLVTQYF.

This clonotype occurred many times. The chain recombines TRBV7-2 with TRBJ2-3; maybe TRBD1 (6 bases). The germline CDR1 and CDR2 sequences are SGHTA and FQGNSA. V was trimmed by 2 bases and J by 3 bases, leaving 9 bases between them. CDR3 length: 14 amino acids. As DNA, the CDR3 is TGTGCCAGCAGCTTATCTCAGGGGACAGATACGCAGTATTTT. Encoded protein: CASSLSQGTDTQYF.

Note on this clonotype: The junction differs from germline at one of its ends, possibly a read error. DNA of the CDR3: TGTGCCAGCACCTTAGTTAGCGGGAGGGCCGTTGGGGCCAACGTCCTGACTTTC. Amino acids: CASTLVSGRAVGANVLTF. The rearrangement uses TRBV7-8 and TRBJ2-6, with 11 bases that match TRBD2. This CDR3 contains 18 residues. Germline V gene lookup returns CDR1 SGHVS and CDR2 FQNEAQ.

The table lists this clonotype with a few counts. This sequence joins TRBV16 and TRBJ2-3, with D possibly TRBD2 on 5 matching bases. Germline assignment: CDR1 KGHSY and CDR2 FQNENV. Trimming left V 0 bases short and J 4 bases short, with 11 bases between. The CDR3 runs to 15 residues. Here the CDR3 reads CASSQSSDEPDTQYF. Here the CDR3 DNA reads TGTGCCAGCAGCCAATCTAGCGACGAACCAGATACGCAGTATTTT.

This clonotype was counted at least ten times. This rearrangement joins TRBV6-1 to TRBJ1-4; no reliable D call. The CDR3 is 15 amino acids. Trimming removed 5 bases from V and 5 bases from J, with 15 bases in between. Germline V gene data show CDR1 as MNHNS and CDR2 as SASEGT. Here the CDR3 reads CASSTPGVTNEKLFF. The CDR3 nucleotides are TGTGCCAGCAGTACCCCAGGAGTAACGAATGAAAAACTGTTTTTT.

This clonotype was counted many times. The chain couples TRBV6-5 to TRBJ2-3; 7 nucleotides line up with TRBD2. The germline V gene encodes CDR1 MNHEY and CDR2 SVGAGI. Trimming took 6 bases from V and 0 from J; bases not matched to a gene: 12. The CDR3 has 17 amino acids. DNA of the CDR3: TGTGCCAGCAGCCTAAACCGACTAGCAGCTAGCACAGATACGCAGTATTTT. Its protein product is CASSLNRLAASTDTQYF.

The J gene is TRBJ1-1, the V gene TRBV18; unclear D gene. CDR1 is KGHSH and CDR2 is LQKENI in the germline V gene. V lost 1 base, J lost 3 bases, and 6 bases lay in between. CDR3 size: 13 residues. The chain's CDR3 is CASSPQGDTEAFF. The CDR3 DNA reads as TGTGCCAGCTCACCACAGGGAGACACTGAAGCTTTCTTT.

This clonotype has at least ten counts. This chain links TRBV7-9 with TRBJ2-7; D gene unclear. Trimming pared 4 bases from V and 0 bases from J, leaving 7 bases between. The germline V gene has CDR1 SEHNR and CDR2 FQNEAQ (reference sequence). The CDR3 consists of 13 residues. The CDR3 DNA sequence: TGTGCCAGCAGCTCCCCGAGCTCCTACGAGCAGTACTTC. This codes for CASSSPSSYEQYF.

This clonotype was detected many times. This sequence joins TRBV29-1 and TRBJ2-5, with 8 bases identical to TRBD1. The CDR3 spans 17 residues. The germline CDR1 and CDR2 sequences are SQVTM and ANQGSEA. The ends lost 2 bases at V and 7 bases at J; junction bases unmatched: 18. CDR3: CSVELQGADVQEWTQYF. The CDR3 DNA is TGCAGCGTTGAACTCCAGGGGGCAGACGTCCAAGAGTGGACCCAGTACTTC.

CDR3 DNA: TGTGCCAGCAGCTCGGGACTAGCGGGGTTTAAGCACTACGAGCAGTACTTC. It encodes CASSSGLAGFKHYEQYF. The chain employs TRBV7-2 and TRBJ2-7, with 13 bases that match TRBD2. Germline CDR1 and CDR2: SGHTA and FQGNSA. V shed 4 bases and J 3 bases; nucleotides not matched to a gene: 9. This CDR3 has 17 amino acids.

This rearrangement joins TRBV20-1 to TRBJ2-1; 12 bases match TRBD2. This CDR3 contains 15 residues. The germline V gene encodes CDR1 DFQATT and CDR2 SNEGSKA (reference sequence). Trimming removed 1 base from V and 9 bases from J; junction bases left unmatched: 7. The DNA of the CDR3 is TGCAGTGCTAGAGGGACTAGCGGGACCCTAGGTGAGCAGTTCTTC. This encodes CSARGTSGTLGEQFF.

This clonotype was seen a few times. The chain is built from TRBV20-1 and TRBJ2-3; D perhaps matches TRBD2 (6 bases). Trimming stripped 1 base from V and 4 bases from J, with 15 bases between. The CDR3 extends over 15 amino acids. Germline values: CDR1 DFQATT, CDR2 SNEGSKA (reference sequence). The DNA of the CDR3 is TGCAGTGCTAGAGTTCCCGGGAGAAGCGCAGATACGCAGTATTTT. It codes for CSARVPGRSADTQYF.

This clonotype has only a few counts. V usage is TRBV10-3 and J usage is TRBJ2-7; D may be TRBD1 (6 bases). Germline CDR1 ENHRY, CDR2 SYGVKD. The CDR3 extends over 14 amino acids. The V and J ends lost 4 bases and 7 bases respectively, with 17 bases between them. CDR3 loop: CAISGDTKPWEQYF. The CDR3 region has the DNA TGTGCCATCAGTGGGGACACCAAGCCGTGGGAGCAGTACTTC.

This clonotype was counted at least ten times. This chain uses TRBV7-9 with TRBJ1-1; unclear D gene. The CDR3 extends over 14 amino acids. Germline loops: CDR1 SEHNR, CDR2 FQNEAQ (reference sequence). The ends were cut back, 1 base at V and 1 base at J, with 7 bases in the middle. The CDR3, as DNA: TGTGCCAGCAGCTTAGGGTCCGGGAACACTGAAGCTTTCTTT. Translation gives CASSLGSGNTEAFF. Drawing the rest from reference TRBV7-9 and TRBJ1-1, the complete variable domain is DTGVSQNPRHKITKRGQNVTFRCDPISEHNRLYWYRQTLGQGPEFLTYFQNEAQLEKSRLLSDRFSAERPKGSFSTLEIQRTEQGDSAMYLCASSLGSGNTEAFFGQGTRLTVV.